What follows describes a single T cell receptor (beta chain). This sample is part of a study of blood T cell repertoires in COVID-19. Study information: Samples representing acute and convalescent COVID-19 were sourced from the United States, Italy and Spain. Nucleic acid was either cDNA or gDNA, and it came from T cells, B-cell-depleted T cells, or PBMCs.

Original processing notes: Amplifying reference gene primers gave estimates of nucleated cell counts. The protocol was immunoSEQ multiplex PCR, while the TCRdb copy is restricted to in-frame clones and leaves out a portion. V and J calls and clone size are those listed in that table; D and trimming were worked out from the DNA. The sample consists of around 140,000 clones, over 65% of them appearing once. The sequencing sample was made of peripheral blood. This TCR was recovered from a woman older than 75 with active or convalescent COVID-19.

The CDR3 DNA is TGTGCCAGCAGTTTGTCGGGGTACGAGCAGTACTTC. It yields the protein CASSLSGYEQYF. V is TRBV28 and J is TRBJ2-7; maybe TRBD2 (5 bases). The germline V and J ends were trimmed by 3 bases and 4 bases, with 7 bases remaining between them. The CDR3 is 12 residues long. Germline values: CDR1 MDHEN, CDR2 SYDVKM.